The clone carrying this TCR beta chain has just a few counts. The CDR3 is made up of 14 amino acids. Germline lookup yields CDR1 GTSNPN and CDR2 SVGIG (reference sequence). The ends were cut back, 5 bases at V and 0 bases at J, with 13 bases in the middle. In the original workflow: The authors estimated nucleated cell counts from reference gene primer amplification. The assay was immunoSEQ multiplex PCR, and TCRdb's table has in-frame clones only and misses some. Clone size and V and J calls were adopted from that table, with D and trimming inferred from the DNA. The data show tens of thousands of clones, with roughly 86% seen just once and roughly 20% held by the top ten. The data were taken from a study of blood T cell repertoires in COVID-19. Study details: Italy, Spain and the United States were the sources of the convalescent and acute COVID-19 samples. T cells, B-cell-depleted T cells, or PBMCs supplied cDNA or gDNA.

This clonotype was obtained from a woman older than 75 in a cohort sampled during active or convalescent COVID-19. The chain uses TRBV30 and TRBJ1-1; perhaps TRBD1 as D (6 bases). Material for sequencing was peripheral blood. Here the CDR3 reads CAWADSPMNTEAFF. The DNA for the CDR3 is TGTGCCTGGGCGGACAGCCCAATGAACACTGAAGCTTTCTTT.